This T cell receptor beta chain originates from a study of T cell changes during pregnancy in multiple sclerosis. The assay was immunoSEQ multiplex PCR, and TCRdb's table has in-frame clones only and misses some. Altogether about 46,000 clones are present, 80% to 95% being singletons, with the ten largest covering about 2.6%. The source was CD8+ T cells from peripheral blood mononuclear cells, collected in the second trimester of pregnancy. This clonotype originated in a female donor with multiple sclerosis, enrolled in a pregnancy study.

The CDR3 DNA reads as TGTGCCAGCAGCCGAGGGGGCAGCCCCTACGAGCAGTACTTC. It is translated as CASSRGGSPYEQYF. The V gene is TRBV5-6, the J gene TRBJ2-7, with TRBD1 matching 7 bases. CDR1 is SGHDT and CDR2 is YYEEEE in the germline V gene. The length of the CDR3 is 14 residues. Germline trimming cut 4 bases from V and 2 bases from J; bases unmatched to any gene: 6.